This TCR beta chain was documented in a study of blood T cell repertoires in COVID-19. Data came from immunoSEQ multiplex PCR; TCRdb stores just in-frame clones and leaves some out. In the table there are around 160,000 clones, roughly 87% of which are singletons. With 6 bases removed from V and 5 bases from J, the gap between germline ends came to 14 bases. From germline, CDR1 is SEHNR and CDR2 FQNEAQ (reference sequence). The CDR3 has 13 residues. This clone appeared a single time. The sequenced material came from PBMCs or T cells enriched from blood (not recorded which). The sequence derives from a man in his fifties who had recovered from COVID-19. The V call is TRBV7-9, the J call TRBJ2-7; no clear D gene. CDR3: CASRTEQSHEQYF. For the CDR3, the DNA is TGTGCCAGCAGGACGGAACAGTCCCACGAGCAGTACTTC.